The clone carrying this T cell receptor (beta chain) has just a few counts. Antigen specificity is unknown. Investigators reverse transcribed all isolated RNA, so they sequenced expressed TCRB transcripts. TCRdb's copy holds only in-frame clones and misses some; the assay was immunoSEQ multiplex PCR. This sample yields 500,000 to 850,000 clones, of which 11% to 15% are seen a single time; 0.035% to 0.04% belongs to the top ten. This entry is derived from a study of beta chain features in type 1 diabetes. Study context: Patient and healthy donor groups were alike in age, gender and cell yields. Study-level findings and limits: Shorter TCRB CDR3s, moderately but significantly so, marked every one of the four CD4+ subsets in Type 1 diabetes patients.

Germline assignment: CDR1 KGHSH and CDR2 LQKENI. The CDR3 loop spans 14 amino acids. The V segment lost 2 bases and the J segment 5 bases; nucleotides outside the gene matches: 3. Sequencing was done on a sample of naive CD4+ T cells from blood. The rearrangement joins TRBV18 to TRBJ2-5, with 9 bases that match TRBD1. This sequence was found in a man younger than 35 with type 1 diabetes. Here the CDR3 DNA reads TGTGCCAGCTCACCAAGACAGGGGGAGGAGACCCAGTACTTC. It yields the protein CASSPRQGEETQYF. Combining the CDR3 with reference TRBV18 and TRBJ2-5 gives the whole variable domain NAGVMQNPRHLVRRRGQEARLRCSPMKGHSHVYWYRQLPEEGLKFMVYLQKENIIDESGMPKERFSAEFPKEGPSILRIQQVVRGDSAAYFCASSPRQGEETQYFGPGTRLLVL.